This T cell receptor beta chain was sequenced for a study of T cell responses to AZD1222 COVID-19 vaccine. Study results and limitations: Most donors were white British, females outnumbered males, and clonal diversity was possibly underestimated. No day 14 peak samples; only post-peak repertoires were characterized. At baseline, seropositivity was found in only five or six AZD1222 recipients.

This clone was seen only once. Its specificity is not known. The V gene's germline CDR1 is KGHDR and CDR2 SFDVKD. The V gene end was trimmed by 9 bases and the J gene end by 7 bases; junction bases not matched to a gene: 17. The CDR3 has 16 amino acids. Repertoires were generated with immunoSEQ multiplex PCR, while TCRdb's copy carries only in-frame clones and drops some. The table has 150,000 or so clones, more than 80% seen once. The sequences come from peripheral blood, collected 28 days after the second dose of the MenACWY control vaccine. The V call is TRBV24-1, the J call TRBJ2-7, with TRBD2 identical over 10 bases. The TCR was taken from an adult who received the MenACWY meningococcal vaccine as a control. The DNA of the CDR3 is TGTGCCACCTTTTACGGGGAAGCGGGGGGGCCTGGAGAGCAGTACTTC. Amino acid sequence: CATFYGEAGGPGEQYF.